This T cell receptor (beta chain) was obtained from a study of cytomegalovirus exposure and HLA in healthy donors. This clone turned up a few times. The CDR3 length is 14 residues. The germline V gene has CDR1 MNHEY and CDR2 SVGAGI. V shed 0 bases and J shed 11 bases, with 16 bases lying between them. Researchers ran the PCR with 60 Vbeta and 13 Jbeta primers. The method was immunoSEQ multiplex PCR; TCRdb's version includes in-frame clones alone and lacks a portion of them. The profile shows about 140,000 clones, roughly 62% of them singletons. Sequenced input: PBMCs. The TCR was taken from a male donor in good health and CMV-seronegative. The chain carries TRBV6-5 and TRBJ1-2; D not certain. The CDR3: CASSYSSSVTRYTF. Here the CDR3 DNA reads TGTGCCAGCAGTTACTCGAGTTCCGTGACAAGGTACACCTTC.